The source of this T cell receptor beta chain is a study of a mutant IDH1 vaccine in newly diagnosed glioma. About the study: Patients received vaccination from 4-6 weeks after radiotherapy alone, or with temozolomide cycles. Treatment recipients were approximately 60% male and around 40% female, and their mean age was about 40 years.

Turning to this clone: The antigen is undetermined.

The CDR3 contains 15 residues. The V segment lost 4 bases and the J segment 5 bases; nucleotides outside the gene matches: 5. Germline V gives CDR1 SGHNT, CDR2 YYREEE (reference sequence). The assay was immunoSEQ multiplex PCR, and TCRdb's table has in-frame clones only and misses some. The top ten clones hold around 2.5% of a sample with around 53,000 clones, 91% of them seen once. Described time point: week 11, during vaccination. Doses of 300 ug of mutant IDH1 20-mer peptide were given with topical imiquimod. Sample: PBMCs, taken from a glioma patient whose treatment included an IDH1 peptide vaccine. This rearrangement joins TRBV5-4 to TRBJ2-2; 10 bases fit TRBD1. The sequence was obtained from a man aged 50-60 years with glioma. The CDR3 loop reads CASSLPGQGTGELFF. In DNA form, the CDR3 reads TGTGCCAGCAGCCTACCGGGACAGGGGACCGGGGAGCTGTTTTTT. Full variable domain (missing parts from reference TRBV5-4 and TRBJ2-2): ETGVTQSPTHLIKTRGQQVTLRCSSQSGHNTVSWYQQALGQGPQFIFQYYREEENGRGNFPPRFSGLQFPNYSSELNVNALELDDSALYLCASSLPGQGTGELFFGEGSRLTVL.